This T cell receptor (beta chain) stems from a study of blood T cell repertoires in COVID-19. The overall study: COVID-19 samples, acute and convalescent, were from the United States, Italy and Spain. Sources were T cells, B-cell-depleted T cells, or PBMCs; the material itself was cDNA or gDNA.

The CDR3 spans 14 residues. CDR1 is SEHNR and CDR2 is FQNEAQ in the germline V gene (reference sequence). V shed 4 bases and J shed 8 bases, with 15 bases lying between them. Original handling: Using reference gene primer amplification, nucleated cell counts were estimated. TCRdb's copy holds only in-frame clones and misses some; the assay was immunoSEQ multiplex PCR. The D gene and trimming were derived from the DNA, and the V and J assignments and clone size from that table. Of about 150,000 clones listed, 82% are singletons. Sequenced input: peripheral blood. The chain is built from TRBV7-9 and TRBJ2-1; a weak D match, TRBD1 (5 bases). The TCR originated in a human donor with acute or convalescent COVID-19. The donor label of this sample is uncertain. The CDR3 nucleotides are TGTGCCAGCAGCTCGCAGGGTGGTATTGATGAGCAGTTCTTC. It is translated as CASSSQGGIDEQFF.